This TCR beta chain appears in the sequencing data of a study of blood T cell repertoires in COVID-19. This CDR3 contains 14 residues. The V and J ends lost 2 bases and 2 bases respectively, with 10 bases between them. Germline V gene lookup returns CDR1 SGHRS and CDR2 YFSETQ. Using immunoSEQ multiplex PCR, the repertoire was profiled, and TCRdb retains in-frame clones only, with some absent. The sample lists about 100,000 clones, more than 85% occurring once. The receptor's source is a man aged 25 to 40 in a cohort sampled during active COVID-19. The sample was peripheral blood. The chain is built from TRBV5-1 and TRBJ2-5; D is possibly TRBD2 (7 bases). In nucleotides, the CDR3 is TGCGCCAGCAGCTTCAAGGGGGGGCAAGAGACCCAGTACTTC. It yields the protein CASSFKGGQETQYF.